These T cell receptor beta chains were read from a single sample in a study of shared clonotypes between healthy human individuals. Data came from immunoSEQ multiplex PCR; TCRdb stores just in-frame clones and leaves some out. Of millions of clones detected, approximately 94% appear once; the ten largest clones hold roughly 1.7%. Sequencing was done on a sample of naive CD8+ T cells from PBMCs. These receptors were obtained from a man younger than 35 in good health. Some clones in this sample may be carry-over from other donors' samples. The CDR3 runs from the conserved cysteine through the conserved F or W. Fields, in order: clone size, V gene, D gene, J gene, CDR3 DNA, CDR3 protein. A D gene is named only where the DNA matches it firmly. Expanded clones get a size class; other rows say once, few or many, or leave the size out.

NA,TRBV28,TRBD2,TRBJ2-1,TGTGCCAGCAGTTTACCGCTTAGCGGGAGGGATGAGCAGTTCTTC,CASSLPLSGRDEQFF
NA,TRBV6-5,NA,TRBJ2-1,TGTGCCAGCAGTTACTCGTTGAGCAATGAGCAGTTCTTC,CASSYSLSNEQFF
NA,TRBV27,TRBD1,TRBJ1-5,TGTGCCAGCAGTTTGGTAAGGACAGGGAATCAGCCCCAGCATTTT,CASSLVRTGNQPQHF
once,TRBV27,NA,TRBJ1-5,TGTGCCAGCAGTTTAGACAGAAAGAGCAATCAGCCCCAGCATTTT,CASSLDRKSNQPQHF
NA,TRBV11-2,TRBD2,TRBJ2-7,TGTGCCAGCAGCCCAGGGCGAGGACTAGCGGCCATACACTACGAGCAGTACTTC,CASSPGRGLAAIHYEQYF
NA,TRBV7-2,NA,TRBJ2-7,TGTGCCAGCAGCTATTACACCACCTACGAGCAGTACTTC,CASSYYTTYEQYF
NA,TRBV30,NA,TRBJ2-7,TGTGCATATTACAAGGGTAACGAGCAGTACTTC,CAYYKGNEQYF
NA,TRBV7-9,NA,TRBJ1-1,TGTGCCAGCAGCTTTCCTAGGGGGGACATGAACACTGAAGCTTTCTTT,CASSFPRGDMNTEAFF
NA,TRBV28,TRBD1,TRBJ2-7,TGTGCCAGCAGCTCACCATTAGTGGGACAGGGGATTAGTAACGAGCAGTACTTC,CASSSPLVGQGISNEQYF
NA,TRBV7-3,NA,TRBJ2-6,TGTGCCAGCAGCCCGACGGGGCGCGTCTCTGGGGCCAACGTCCTGACTTTC,CASSPTGRVSGANVLTF
NA,TRBV28,NA,TRBJ2-3,TGTGCCAGCAGCCGGTCTCGAGGAATAGGGACAGATACGCAGTATTTT,CASSRSRGIGTDTQYF
NA,TRBV6-6,NA,TRBJ2-1,TGTGCCAGCAGTTACTTGGATGAGCAGTTCTTC,CASSYLDEQFF
NA,TRBV13,NA,TRBJ2-4,TGTGCCAGCAGCACGTTCCTAGCCAAAAACATTCAGTACTTC,CASSTFLAKNIQYF
NA,TRBV6-1,NA,TRBJ2-7,TGTGCCAGCAGTGAAGAGTGGGACGCGCTGGCCTACGAGCAGTACTTC,CASSEEWDALAYEQYF
NA,TRBV5-6,NA,TRBJ2-7,TGTGCCAGCAGCTTGGGTCAGAGCTCCTACGAGCAGTACTTC,CASSLGQSSYEQYF
NA,TRBV5-6,NA,TRBJ2-7,TGTGCCAGCAGCGGGGACGGGCAAGCCTCCTACGAGCAGTACTTC,CASSGDGQASYEQYF
NA,TRBV5-4,NA,TRBJ1-1,TGTGCCAGCAGCTTGGCATTTGGGCAGAGGAACACTGAAGCTTTCTTT,CASSLAFGQRNTEAFF
few,TRBV29-1,NA,TRBJ1-1,TGCAGCGTCGACCCCTGGAGGGGGAACACTGAAGCTTTCTTT,CSVDPWRGNTEAFF
NA,TRBV19,TRBD2,TRBJ2-7,TGTGCCAGTAGTACAGCGGGAGTGGGAGACGAGCAGTACTTC,CASSTAGVGDEQYF
NA,TRBV6-5,TRBD2,TRBJ2-5,TGTGCCAGCAGTTCCCCCGCAGCGGGGAGTGAAGAGACCCAGTACTTC,CASSSPAAGSEETQYF
NA,TRBV6-5,NA,TRBJ1-5,TGTGCCAGCAGTTACGGGCATAATAGCAATCAGCCCCAGCATTTT,CASSYGHNSNQPQHF
NA,TRBV27,TRBD1,TRBJ2-1,TGTGCCAGCAGCCTCGGGACAGGGGTCTACAATGAGCAGTTCTTC,CASSLGTGVYNEQFF
NA,TRBV28,NA,TRBJ2-1,TGTGCCAGCAGTTTCGAGTTGACCAGGGATGAGCAGTTCTTC,CASSFELTRDEQFF
NA,TRBV27,TRBD1,TRBJ1-1,TGTGCCAGCAGTCCGGCCAGGGGGTGGGCTGAAGCTTTCTTT,CASSPARGWAEAFF
NA,TRBV5-1,NA,TRBJ2-5,TGCGCCAGCAGCCGCAGGTTGGCAGGGAAAAAGGAGACCCAGTACTTC,CASSRRLAGKKETQYF
NA,TRBV28,NA,TRBJ1-5,TGTGCCAGCAGTTTAGCCGGACAGAGCAATCAGCCCCAGCATTTT,CASSLAGQSNQPQHF
NA,TRBV15,NA,TRBJ2-5,TGTGCCACCAGCCTGGTTAAAGAGACCCAGTACTTC,CATSLVKETQYF
NA,TRBV27,NA,TRBJ1-2,TGTGCCAGCAGTTTATATGGGGGCCCGAACTATGGCTACACCTTC,CASSLYGGPNYGYTF
NA,TRBV7-9,NA,TRBJ2-2,TGTGCCAGCAGACCTGGGGTTGTGGCCGGGGAGCTGTTTTTT,CASRPGVVAGELFF
NA,TRBV7-8,TRBD2,TRBJ2-7,TGTGCCAGCAGCTTAGGGGGACTAGCGAGAAACGAGCAGTACTTC,CASSLGGLARNEQYF
NA,TRBV14,TRBD2,TRBJ2-7,TGTGCCAGCAGCCATGTCTTATCTAGCGGGAGGGATTACGAGCAGTACTTC,CASSHVLSSGRDYEQYF
NA,TRBV7-2,NA,TRBJ1-2,TGTGCCAGCAGCTCGCCCGACAAGCCAACCTATGGCTACACCTTC,CASSSPDKPTYGYTF
few,TRBV4-2,NA,TRBJ2-7,TGTGCCAGCAGCGGGGGTCTCTCCTACGAGCAGTACTTC,CASSGGLSYEQYF
NA,TRBV7-3,TRBD2,TRBJ2-3,TGTGCCAGCGGCAAAGGACTAGCAGGGACAGATACGCAGTATTTT,CASGKGLAGTDTQYF
NA,TRBV5-6,NA,TRBJ2-7,TGTGCCAGCAGCTCGGGACTTCACTACGAGCAGTACTTC,CASSSGLHYEQYF
NA,TRBV28,NA,TRBJ2-4,TGTGCCAGCAGCCCACCCTTTAGGGACATTCAGTACTTC,CASSPPFRDIQYF
NA,TRBV9,TRBD2,TRBJ2-2,TGTGCCAGCAGCAAATTTAGCGGGATAAACACCGGGGAGCTGTTTTTT,CASSKFSGINTGELFF
NA,TRBV28,TRBD2,TRBJ2-1,TGTGCCAGCAGCCACACCGGGACTAGCGGCTACAATGAGCAGTTCTTC,CASSHTGTSGYNEQFF
NA,TRBV27,NA,TRBJ2-7,TGTGCCAGCAGTTTTGGGTCTACCTACGAGCAGTACTTC,CASSFGSTYEQYF
NA,TRBV6-6,NA,TRBJ1-5,TGTGCCAGCAGTCCCTCACAGGGCCGAACTCAGCCCCAGCATTTT,CASSPSQGRTQPQHF
once,TRBV19,NA,TRBJ1-1,TGTGCCAGTAGTATAATGGCAGGGGCGTATCCCACTGAAGCTTTCTTT,CASSIMAGAYPTEAFF
NA,TRBV28,NA,TRBJ1-4,TGTGCCAGTATCCCGCTGGTGACAACTAATGAAAAACTGTTTTTT,CASIPLVTTNEKLFF
NA,TRBV7-2,NA,TRBJ2-7,TGTGCCAGCAGCTTTTCCGCGGGCTCCTACGAGCAGTACTTC,CASSFSAGSYEQYF
once,TRBV27,NA,TRBJ1-4,TGTGCCAGCAGTTTTGCCCCCTTAAGGGGGGTTGAAAAACTGTTTTTT,CASSFAPLRGVEKLFF
few,TRBV9,TRBD2,TRBJ2-1,TGTGCCAGCAGCGTAGGACTAGCGGAATACAATGAGCAGTTCTTC,CASSVGLAEYNEQFF
NA,TRBV9,NA,TRBJ2-1,TGTGCCAGCAGCGTTGGGGTAAGCAATGAGCAGTTCTTC,CASSVGVSNEQFF